This is a list of T cell receptor beta chains from one sample in a study of CD8 T cells in ankylosing spondylitis. TCRdb passed the 5' RACE reads through MiXCR, listing each CDR3 protein once. Among around 450,000 distinct CDR3 sequences listed, roughly 26% were seen once. Sequencing was done on a sample of blood, either unsorted or a sorted T cell fraction (not recorded which). The receptors were gathered from a male donor with ankylosing spondylitis. CDR3s include the opening cysteine and the closing phenylalanine or tryptophan. A D gene is named only where the DNA matches it firmly. Size values are once, few and many counts, or a class for expanded clones, and some rows have none.

J gene | D gene | V gene | clone size | CDR3 DNA | CDR3 protein
TRBJ2-3 | TRBD1 | TRBV27 | few | TGTGCCAGCAGACACGACAGGGCACCTAGCACAGATACGCAGTATTTT | CASRHDRAPSTDTQYF
TRBJ2-2 | TRBD2 | TRBV20-1 | few | TGCAGTGCTAAACCTAGCGGGAGGGCAAACACCGGGGAGCTGTTTTTT | CSAKPSGRANTGELFF
TRBJ1-5 | - | TRBV7-8 | few | TGTGCCAGCAGTTCCGGGGCGGTCGGTCAGCCCCAGCATTTT | CASSSGAVGQPQHF
TRBJ2-5 | - | TRBV7-2 | - | TGTGCCAGCAGTCCCACCCTAGTGTCAGAGACCCAGTACTTC | CASSPTLVSETQYF
TRBJ2-3 | TRBD2 | TRBV11-3 | - | TGTGCCAGCAGCTTGGGAAGACGGGAGGGCGTAGATACGCAGTATTTT | CASSLGRREGVDTQYF
TRBJ1-1 | - | TRBV12-3/TRBV12-4 | - | TGTGCCAGCAGTTTAGTCACAGGATTAGAAGCTTTCTTT | CASSLVTGLEAFF
TRBJ1-1 | - | TRBV7-9 | - | TGTGCCAGCAGCCAAAGGCCGAACACTGAAGCTTTCTTT | CASSQRPNTEAFF
TRBJ1-5 | TRBD1 | TRBV20-1 | - | TGCAGTGCCACCCAATTGACAGGGGATCAGCCCCAGCATTTT | CSATQLTGDQPQHF
TRBJ2-1 | - | TRBV5-1 | - | TGCGCCAGCAGCTTGGTTTTTGATGAGCAGTTCTTC | CASSLVFDEQFF
TRBJ2-1 | - | TRBV5-1 | few | TGCGCCAGCAGCTTCCGGGACTCCCCGGGACCCTACAATGAGCAGTTCTTC | CASSFRDSPGPYNEQFF
TRBJ2-7 | - | TRBV27 | few | TGTGCCAGCAGTCCCCAGTATGGACAGATGTTGTACGAGCAGTACTTC | CASSPQYGQMLYEQYF
TRBJ2-1 | - | TRBV20-1 | - | TGCAGTTCTAGAGTGGTTCGGGGGAGCCCCCCCTACAATGAGCAGTTCTTC | CSSRVVRGSPPYNEQFF
TRBJ2-3 | TRBD1 | TRBV7-8 | - | TGTGCCAGCAGCTGGGACAGGGAGAGGAGCACAGATACGCAGTATTTT | CASSWDRERSTDTQYF
TRBJ2-6 | TRBD2 | TRBV3-1 | few | TGTGCCAGCAGCGGGACTACCTCTGGGGCCAACGTCCTGACTTTC | CASSGTTSGANVLTF
TRBJ1-5 | TRBD1 | TRBV7-9 | - | TGTGCCAGCGGGGCAGGGGGTCAGCCCCAGCATTTT | CASGAGGQPQHF
TRBJ1-3 | - | TRBV30 | few | TGTGCCTGGAGTCATACGTTCGGTGTGGTTGGAAACACCATATATTTT | CAWSHTFGVVGNTIYF
TRBJ2-3 | TRBD2 | TRBV20-1 | - | TGCAGTGCTAGGTCCCTAGCGGGGTTGGGCACAGATACGCAGTATTTT | CSARSLAGLGTDTQYF
TRBJ1-3 | TRBD1 | TRBV7-9 | - | TGTGCCAGCAGCTGGGGACAGAGAAACACCATATATTTT | CASSWGQRNTIYF
TRBJ1-2 | - | TRBV30 | - | TGTGCCTGGAGTTCGACATCTCTGGAGGGCTACACCTTC | CAWSSTSLEGYTF
TRBJ2-1 | TRBD2 | TRBV24-1 | - | TGTGCCACCAGAGCGTCGGTAGCGGGAGGCAATGAGCAGTTCTTC | CATRASVAGGNEQFF
TRBJ2-1 | TRBD2 | TRBV5-1 | few | TGCGCCAGCAGCCCAATGACTAGCGGGAATCGCAATGAGCAGTTCTTC | CASSPMTSGNRNEQFF
TRBJ2-1 | - | TRBV9 | few | TGTGCCAGCAGCGTAGGTCCACCCGGCAATGAGCAGTTCTTC | CASSVGPPGNEQFF
TRBJ2-1 | TRBD1 | TRBV18 | - | TGTGCCAGCTCGGGACAGGGCACGTACAATGAGCAGTTCTTC | CASSGQGTYNEQFF
TRBJ2-1 | TRBD2 | TRBV6-2/TRBV6-3 | - | TGTGCCAGCAGAGTAGCGGGAGGCTCCGAGCAGTTCTTC | CASRVAGGSEQFF
TRBJ2-1 | TRBD2 | TRBV29-1 | few | TGCAGCGTATTTAGCGGGAGCTCCTACAATGAGCAGTTCTTC | CSVFSGSSYNEQFF
TRBJ1-1 | TRBD1 | TRBV3-1 | - | TGTGCCAGCAGGTTCGGGGTAGGGGGCCAAACGACTGAAGCTTTCTTT | CASRFGVGGQTTEAFF
TRBJ2-3 | - | TRBV5-1 | - | TGCGCCAGCAGCGCGGAAAGTAATACGCAGTATTTT | CASSAESNTQYF
TRBJ2-2 | - | TRBV29-1 | few | TGCAGCGTGACCGGGACAACTTACACCGGGGAGCTGTTTTTT | CSVTGTTYTGELFF
TRBJ2-7 | - | TRBV11-2 | - | TGTGCCAGCAGCTTAAGCTGGGCCGGCGAGCAGTACTTC | CASSLSWAGEQYF
TRBJ2-1 | TRBD1 | TRBV7-2 | - | TGTGCCAGCAGCCGGACAGGGCCCCCCTACAATGAGCAGTTCTTC | CASSRTGPPYNEQFF
TRBJ2-1 | TRBD2 | TRBV20-1 | - | TGCAGTGCTAACCGGGAGGGCCTAATGTTTGATGAGCAGTTCTTC | CSANREGLMFDEQFF
TRBJ2-1 | - | TRBV29-1 | - | TGCAGCGTTGAAGGGACCGGGTCTGGGTTCGTTGGGCAGTTCTTC | CSVEGTGSGFVGQFF
TRBJ2-6 | - | TRBV24-1 | - | TGTGCCACCAGTGACAACGGGGCCAACGTCCTGACTTTC | CATSDNGANVLTF
TRBJ1-6 | - | TRBV7-9 | once | TGTGCCAGCAGCTTAAGCGGGGTTTCTTCTTCTTCACCCCTCCACTTT | CASSLSGVSSSSPLHF
TRBJ2-1 | TRBD1 | TRBV7-9 | - | TGTGCCAGCAGCTTGGGACAGGGCGCAAAAAATGAGCAGTTCTTC | CASSLGQGAKNEQFF
TRBJ2-3 | - | TRBV19 | - | TGTGCCAGTAGTATGGGGTCAAAAGGAATAGATACGCAGTATTTT | CASSMGSKGIDTQYF
TRBJ2-6 | TRBD1 | TRBV27 | - | TGTGCCAGCAGTTTTCTAGGACAGGGGGTAGCCAACGTCCTGACTTTC | CASSFLGQGVANVLTF
TRBJ2-2 | - | TRBV5-5 | - | TGTGCCAGCAGCTTGGCCCCAGGGGCCGGCGGGGAGCTGTTTTTT | CASSLAPGAGGELFF
TRBJ1-2 | - | TRBV5-1 | - | TGCGCCAGCAGCTTGGGGGAGACCTCCTATGGCTACACCTTC | CASSLGETSYGYTF
TRBJ1-2 | TRBD1 | TRBV15 | many | TGTGCCACCAGCAATAGGGACAGCTCCACCTATGGCTACACCTTC | CATSNRDSSTYGYTF
TRBJ2-7 | - | TRBV20-1 | - | TGCAGTGCTAGAGATATAACGAACCACGAGCAGTACTTC | CSARDITNHEQYF
TRBJ2-1 | - | TRBV7-9 | many | TGTGCCAGCAGACTAGGAGGACCCCTCAATGAGCAGTTCTTC | CASRLGGPLNEQFF
TRBJ1-3 | TRBD1 | TRBV20-1 | few | TGCAGTGCTAGAAGTTTCGGACAGGTCGGGGCTGGAAACACCATATATTTT | CSARSFGQVGAGNTIYF
TRBJ2-5 | - | TRBV12-3/TRBV12-4 | - | TGTGCCAGCAGTTTAGAACTTCTTGAGACCCAGTACTTC | CASSLELLETQYF
TRBJ2-2 | - | TRBV5-1 | - | TGCGCCAGCAGAAAGGCAGGGGTCACCGGGGAGCTGTTTTTT | CASRKAGVTGELFF
TRBJ2-1 | - | TRBV12-3/TRBV12-4 | many | TGTGCCAGCAGTTCTGTACTCGGCTCCTACAATGAGCAGTTCTTC | CASSSVLGSYNEQFF
TRBJ2-5 | TRBD2 | TRBV5-1 | few | TGCGCCAGCAGCTTGCCTAGCGGGGATCAAGAGACCCAGTACTTC | CASSLPSGDQETQYF
TRBJ2-2 | TRBD1 | TRBV11-1 | few | TGTGCCAGCAGCTTACTAAGGGACAGCTCTTGGATCGACACCGGGGAGCTGTTTTTT | CASSLLRDSSWIDTGELFF
TRBJ2-1 | - | TRBV7-2 | - | TGTGCCAGCAGGGGGGAGCCGTCGTACAATGAGCAGTTCTTC | CASRGEPSYNEQFF
TRBJ2-3 | TRBD1 | TRBV10-3 | - | TGTGCCATCACCGAGGGGGCGCCGACAGATACGCAGTATTTT | CAITEGAPTDTQYF
TRBJ2-1 | TRBD2 | TRBV3-1 | - | TGTGCCAGCAGCCCACGACCCGGGACTAGCGGGAGGGCGCCTGAGCAGTTCTTC | CASSPRPGTSGRAPEQFF
TRBJ1-2 | TRBD1 | TRBV12-3/TRBV12-4 | - | TGTGCCAGCAGCCTCCGGGACAGGGGCTACACCTTC | CASSLRDRGYTF
TRBJ1-5 | - | TRBV12-3/TRBV12-4 | few | TGTGCCAGCAGTCCTTTCCCCAATCAGCCCCAGCATTTT | CASSPFPNQPQHF
TRBJ2-3 | - | TRBV11-3 | - | TGTGCCAGCAGCTTCATCGGAGGAACGCAGTATTTT | CASSFIGGTQYF
TRBJ2-5 | TRBD2 | TRBV4-2 | - | TGTGCCAGCAGCAAAGGAACTAGCGGGAGTCGGGAGACCCAGTACTTC | CASSKGTSGSRETQYF
TRBJ2-2 | TRBD2 | TRBV19 | - | TGTGCCAGTAGTGTACTAGCGGGAGACACCGGGGAGCTGTTTTTT | CASSVLAGDTGELFF